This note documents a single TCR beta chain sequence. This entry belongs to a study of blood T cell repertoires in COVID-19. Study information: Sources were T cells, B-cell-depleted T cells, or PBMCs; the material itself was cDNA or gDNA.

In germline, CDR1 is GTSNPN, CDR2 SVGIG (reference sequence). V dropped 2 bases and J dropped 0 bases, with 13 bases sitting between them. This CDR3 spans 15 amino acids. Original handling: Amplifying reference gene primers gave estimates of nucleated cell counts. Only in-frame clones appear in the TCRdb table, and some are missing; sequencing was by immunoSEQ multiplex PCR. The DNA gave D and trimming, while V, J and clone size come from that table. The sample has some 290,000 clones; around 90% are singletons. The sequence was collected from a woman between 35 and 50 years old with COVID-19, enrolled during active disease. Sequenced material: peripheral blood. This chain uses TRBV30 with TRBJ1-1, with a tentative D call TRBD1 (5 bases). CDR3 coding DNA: TGTGCCTGGAGTCCGCGGGGACGGATGAACACTGAAGCTTTCTTT. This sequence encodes CAWSPRGRMNTEAFF.